What follows are 8 T cell receptor beta chains derived from one specimen sequenced in a study of T cells in Graves' hyperthyroidism and ophthalmopathy. Template material for amplifying TCR beta CDR3 regions consisted of RNA transcripts. First-round RT-PCR of the TCR CDR3 relied on the HTBI primer set. TCRdb re-analysed the multiplex PCR reads in MiXCR, keeping a single row per CDR3 protein. Counted here are hundreds of thousands of distinct CDR3 sequences, around 13% occurring once; the ten biggest clones make up approximately 12%. The sample taken for sequencing was blood. The receptors here all came from a woman in her forties or fifties with Graves' ophthalmopathy.

This clonotype was observed at least ten times. The V and J genes are TRBV11-2 and TRBJ1-4; D unclear. The V and J ends lost 1 base and 5 bases respectively, with 11 bases between them. The CDR3 sequence is 15 residues long. Germline CDR1 SGHAT, CDR2 FQNNGV. The CDR3 DNA is TGTGCCAGCAGCTTAGGCCTGGAGTTGAATGAAAAACTGTTTTTT. Protein: CASSLGLELNEKLFF.

V usage is TRBV7-6 and J usage is TRBJ2-1; D ambiguous. Looked up from germline, CDR1 is SGHVS and CDR2 is FNYEAQ. The V and J ends lost 1 base and 7 bases respectively, with 8 bases between them. This CDR3 is built from 13 residues. The CDR3 sequence: CASSLGVLNEQFF. The CDR3 DNA is TGTGCCAGCAGCTTAGGCGTCCTGAATGAGCAGTTCTTC. The full variable domain, rest sourced from reference TRBV7-6 and TRBJ2-1, is GAGVSQSPRYKVTKRGQDVALRCDPISGHVSLYWYRQALGQGPEFLTYFNYEAQQDKSGLPNDRFSAERPEGSISTLTIQRTEQRDSAMYRCASSLGVLNEQFFGPGTRLTVL.

The chain recombines TRBV12-3 or TRBV12-4 with TRBJ1-6; D is undetermined. The CDR3 has 13 amino acids. With 7 bases removed from V and 9 bases from J, the gap between germline ends came to 13 bases. CDR3 sequence: CASTYQEGSPLHF. The CDR3, as DNA: TGTGCCAGCACTTATCAAGAGGGTTCACCCCTCCACTTT.

This clonotype was recorded a few times. The CDR3 DNA reads as TGTGCCAGCAGCGTTAGCGGGAGTGTGTTCGAGCAGTACTTC. Encoded protein: CASSVSGSVFEQYF. This chain connects TRBV2 to TRBJ2-7; 9 nucleotides agree with TRBD2. Germline lookup yields CDR1 SNHLY and CDR2 FYNNEI. The CDR3 covers 14 residues. V shed 6 bases and J 6 bases; nucleotides not matched to a gene: 9.

This chain joins TRBV7-8 and TRBJ2-1, with 10 nucleotides matching TRBD1. The CDR3 contains 18 residues. CDR1 and CDR2 from the germline V gene are SGHVS and FQNEAQ. V lost 0 bases and J lost 6; bases outside the gene matches: 11. CDR3 amino acids: CASSLAGGGTGVFNEQFF. CDR3 in DNA: TGTGCCAGCAGCTTAGCGGGAGGGGGGACAGGGGTATTCAATGAGCAGTTCTTC. The variable domain in full, with the rest retrieved from reference TRBV7-8 and TRBJ2-1, is GAGVSQSPRYKVAKRGQDVALRCDPISGHVSLFWYQQALGQGPEFLTYFQNEAQLDKSGLPSDRFFAERPEGSVSTLKIQRTQQEDSAVYLCASSLAGGGTGVFNEQFFGPGTRLTVL.

This clonotype was recorded at least ten times. The chain combines TRBV7-8 with TRBJ1-2; 8 nucleotides match TRBD1. The CDR3 has 12 amino acids. Germline CDR1 and CDR2: SGHVS and FQNEAQ. The junction had 3 bases not matched to a gene; V was cut back by 5 bases and J by 7 bases. The DNA of the CDR3 is TGTGCCAGCAGCCAGACAGGGGTTGGCTACACCTTC. Translated: CASSQTGVGYTF.

This clonotype was found a few times. J is TRBJ1-1 and V is TRBV29-1, with D maybe TRBD1 (5 bases). The CDR3 runs to 11 residues. Deletions cut 4 bases from V and 7 bases from J, with 10 bases between. Germline CDR1 and CDR2: SQVTM and ANQGSEA. CDR3 in amino acids: CSVGGTGEAFF. The CDR3 coding sequence is TGCAGCGTTGGTGGGACTGGTGAAGCTTTCTTT.

This clonotype was seen repeatedly, ten times or more. This chain links TRBV20-1 with TRBJ2-5; 8 bases fit TRBD1. The CDR3 contains 14 residues. Germline V gene data show CDR1 as DFQATT and CDR2 as SNEGSKA (reference sequence). J lost 0 bases, V lost 5 bases, and 5 bases had no gene match. DNA of the CDR3: TGCAGTGCTCCCTTGGACAGGGACCAAGAGACCCAGTACTTC. Amino acid sequence: CSAPLDRDQETQYF.